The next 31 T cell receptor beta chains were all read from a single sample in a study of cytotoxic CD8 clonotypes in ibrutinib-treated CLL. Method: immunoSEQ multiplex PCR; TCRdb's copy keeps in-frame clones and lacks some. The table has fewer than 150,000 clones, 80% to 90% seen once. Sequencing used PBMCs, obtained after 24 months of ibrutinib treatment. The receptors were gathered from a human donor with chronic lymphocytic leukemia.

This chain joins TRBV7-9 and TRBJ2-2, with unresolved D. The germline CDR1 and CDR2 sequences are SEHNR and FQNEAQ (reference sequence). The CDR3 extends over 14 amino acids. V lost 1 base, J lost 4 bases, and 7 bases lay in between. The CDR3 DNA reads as TGTGCCAGCAGCTTAGGTCCGATCACCGGGGAGCTGTTTTTT. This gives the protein CASSLGPITGELFF.

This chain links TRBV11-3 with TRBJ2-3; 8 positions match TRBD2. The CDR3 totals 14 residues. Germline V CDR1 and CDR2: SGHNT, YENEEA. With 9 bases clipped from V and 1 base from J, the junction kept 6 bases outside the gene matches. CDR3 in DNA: TGTGCCAGTGCCGGGAGGGGCGGCACAGATACGCAGTATTTT. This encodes CASAGRGGTDTQYF.

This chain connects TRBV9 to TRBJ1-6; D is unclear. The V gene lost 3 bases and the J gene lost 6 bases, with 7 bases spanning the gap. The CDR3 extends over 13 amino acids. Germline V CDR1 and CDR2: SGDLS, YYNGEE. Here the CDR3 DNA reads TGTGCCAGCAGCGGTTATCCTAATTCACCCCTCCACTTT. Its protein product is CASSGYPNSPLHF.

CDR3 sequence (DNA): TGTGCCATCAGAGGACAGGGGGCGCGTGGCACTGAAGCTTTCTTT. As protein: CAIRGQGARGTEAFF. V and J are TRBV10-3 and TRBJ1-1, with 11 nucleotides matching TRBD1. Germline V lookup: CDR1 ENHRY, CDR2 SYGVKD. This CDR3 is built from 15 residues. V lost 6 bases, J lost 4 bases, and 7 bases stayed unmatched.

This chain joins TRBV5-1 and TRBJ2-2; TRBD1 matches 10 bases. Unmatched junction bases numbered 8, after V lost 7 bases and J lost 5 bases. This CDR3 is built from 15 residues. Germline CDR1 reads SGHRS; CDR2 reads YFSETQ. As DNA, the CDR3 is TGCGCCAGCGGACCGGACAGGGGGATTACCGGGGAGCTGTTTTTT. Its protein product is CASGPDRGITGELFF.

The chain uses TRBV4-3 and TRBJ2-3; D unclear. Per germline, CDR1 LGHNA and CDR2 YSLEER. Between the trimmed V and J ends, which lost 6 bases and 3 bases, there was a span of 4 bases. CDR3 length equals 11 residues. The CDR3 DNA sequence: TGCGCCAGCAGTCAAACAGATACGCAGTATTTT. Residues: CASSQTDTQYF.

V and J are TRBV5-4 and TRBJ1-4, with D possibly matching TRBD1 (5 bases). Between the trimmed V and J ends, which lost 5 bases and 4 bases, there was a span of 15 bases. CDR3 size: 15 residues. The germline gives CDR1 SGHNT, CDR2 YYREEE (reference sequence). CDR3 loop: CASRDGTGDNEKLFF. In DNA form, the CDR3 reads TGTGCCAGCAGGGATGGGACGGGGGATAATGAAAAACTGTTTTTT.

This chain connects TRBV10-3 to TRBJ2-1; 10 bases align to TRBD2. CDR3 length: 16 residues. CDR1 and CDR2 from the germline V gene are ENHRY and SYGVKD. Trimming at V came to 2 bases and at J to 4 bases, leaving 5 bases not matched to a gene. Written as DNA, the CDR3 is TGTGCCATCAGTGAGAGCGCTAGCGGGGGTTACAATGAGCAGTTCTTC. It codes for CAISESASGGYNEQFF.

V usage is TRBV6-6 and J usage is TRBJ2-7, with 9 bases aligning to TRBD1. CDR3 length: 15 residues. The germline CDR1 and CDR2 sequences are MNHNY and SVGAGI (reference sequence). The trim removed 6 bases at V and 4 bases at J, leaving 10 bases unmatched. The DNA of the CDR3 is TGTGCCAGCAGCCGGGGACAGGGATACCCTTACGAGCAGTACTTC. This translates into CASSRGQGYPYEQYF.

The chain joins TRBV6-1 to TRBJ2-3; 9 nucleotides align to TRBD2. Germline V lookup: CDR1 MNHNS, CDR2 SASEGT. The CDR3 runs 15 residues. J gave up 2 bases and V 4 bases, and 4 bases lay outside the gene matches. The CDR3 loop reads CASSVTSGNTDTQYF. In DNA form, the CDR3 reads TGTGCCAGCAGTGTGACTAGCGGAAACACAGATACGCAGTATTTT.

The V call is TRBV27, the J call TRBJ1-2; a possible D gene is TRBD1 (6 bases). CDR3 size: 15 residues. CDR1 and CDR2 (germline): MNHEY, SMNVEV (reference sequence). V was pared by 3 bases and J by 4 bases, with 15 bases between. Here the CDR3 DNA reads TGTGCCAGCAGTTTGGCCCAGGACAGAATCTATGGCTACACCTTC. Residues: CASSLAQDRIYGYTF.

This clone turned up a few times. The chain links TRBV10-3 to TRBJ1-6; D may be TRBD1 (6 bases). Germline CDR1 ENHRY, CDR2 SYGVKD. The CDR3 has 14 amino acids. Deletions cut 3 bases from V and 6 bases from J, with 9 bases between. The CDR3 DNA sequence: TGTGCCATCAGTGAACAGGGCTTTAATTCACCCCTCCACTTT. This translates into CAISEQGFNSPLHF.

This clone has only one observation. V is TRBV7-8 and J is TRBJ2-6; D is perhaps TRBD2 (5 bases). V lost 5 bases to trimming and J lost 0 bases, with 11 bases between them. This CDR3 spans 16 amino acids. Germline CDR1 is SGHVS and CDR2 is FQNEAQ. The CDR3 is CASSANRGSGANVLTF. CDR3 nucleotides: TGTGCCAGCAGCGCAAACCGGGGCTCTGGGGCCAACGTCCTGACTTTC.

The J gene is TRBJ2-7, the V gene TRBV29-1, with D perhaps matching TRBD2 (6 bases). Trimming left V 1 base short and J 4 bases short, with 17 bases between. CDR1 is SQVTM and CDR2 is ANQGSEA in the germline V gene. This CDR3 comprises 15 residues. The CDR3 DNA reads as TGCAGCGTTGAAGTCGGCACCCTCGGGGGTTACGAGCAGTACTTC. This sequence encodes CSVEVGTLGGYEQYF.

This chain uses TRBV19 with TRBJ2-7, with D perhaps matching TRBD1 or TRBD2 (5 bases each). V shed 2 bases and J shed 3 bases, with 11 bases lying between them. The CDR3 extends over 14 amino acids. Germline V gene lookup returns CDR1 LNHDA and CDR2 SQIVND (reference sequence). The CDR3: CASSINRGDYEQYF. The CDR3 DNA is TGTGCCAGTAGTATAAATCGAGGGGACTACGAGCAGTACTTC.

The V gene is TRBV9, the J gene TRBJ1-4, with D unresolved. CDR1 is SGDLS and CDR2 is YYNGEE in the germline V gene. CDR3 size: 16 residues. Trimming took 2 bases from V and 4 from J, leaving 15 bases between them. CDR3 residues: CASSVSREGVNEKLFF. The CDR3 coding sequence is TGTGCCAGCAGCGTTTCTAGGGAGGGTGTTAATGAAAAACTGTTTTTT.

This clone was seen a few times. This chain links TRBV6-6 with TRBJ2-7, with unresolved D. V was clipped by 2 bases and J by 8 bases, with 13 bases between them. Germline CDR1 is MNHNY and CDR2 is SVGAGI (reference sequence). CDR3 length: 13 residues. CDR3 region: CASSYGRSDKQYF. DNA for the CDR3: TGTGCCAGCAGTTACGGGCGGAGCGATAAGCAGTACTTC.

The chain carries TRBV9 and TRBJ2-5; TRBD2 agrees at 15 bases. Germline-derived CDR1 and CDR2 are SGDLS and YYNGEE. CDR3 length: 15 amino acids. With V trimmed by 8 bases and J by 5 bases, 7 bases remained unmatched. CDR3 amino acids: CASGLAGGPGETQYF. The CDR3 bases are TGTGCCAGTGGACTAGCGGGGGGGCCCGGGGAGACCCAGTACTTC. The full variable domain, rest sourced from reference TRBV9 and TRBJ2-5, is DSGVTQTPKHLITATGQRVTLRCSPRSGDLSVYWYQQSLDQGLQFLIQYYNGEERAKGNILERFSAQQFPDLHSELNLSSLELGDSALYFCASGLAGGPGETQYFGPGTRLLVL.

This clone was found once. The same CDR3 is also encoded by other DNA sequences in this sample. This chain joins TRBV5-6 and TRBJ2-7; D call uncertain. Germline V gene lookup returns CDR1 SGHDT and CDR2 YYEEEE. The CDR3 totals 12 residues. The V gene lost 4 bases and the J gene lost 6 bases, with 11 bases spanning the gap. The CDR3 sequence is CASSRRWGEQYF. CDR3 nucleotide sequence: TGTGCCAGCAGCCGGCGTTGGGGCGAGCAGTACTTC.

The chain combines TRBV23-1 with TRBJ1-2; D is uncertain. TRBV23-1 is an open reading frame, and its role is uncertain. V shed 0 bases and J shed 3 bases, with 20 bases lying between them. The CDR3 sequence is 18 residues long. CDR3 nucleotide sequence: TGCGCCAGCAGTCAATCCGGTAAGCAGGAAATCTTTTACTATGGCTACACCTTC. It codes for CASSQSGKQEIFYYGYTF.

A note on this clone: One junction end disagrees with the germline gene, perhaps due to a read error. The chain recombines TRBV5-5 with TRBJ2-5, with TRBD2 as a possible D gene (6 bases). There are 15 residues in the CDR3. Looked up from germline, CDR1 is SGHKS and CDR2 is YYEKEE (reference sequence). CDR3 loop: CASSGTKDLREIQYF. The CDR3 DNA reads TGTGCCAGCAGCGGTACCAAGGACCTCCGGGAGATCCAGTACTTC.

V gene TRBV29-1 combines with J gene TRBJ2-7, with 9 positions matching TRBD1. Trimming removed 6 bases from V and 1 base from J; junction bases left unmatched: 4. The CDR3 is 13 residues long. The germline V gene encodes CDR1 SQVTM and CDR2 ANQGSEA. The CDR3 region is CSVADRGSYEQYF. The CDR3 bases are TGCAGCGTGGCGGACAGGGGTTCCTACGAGCAGTACTTC.

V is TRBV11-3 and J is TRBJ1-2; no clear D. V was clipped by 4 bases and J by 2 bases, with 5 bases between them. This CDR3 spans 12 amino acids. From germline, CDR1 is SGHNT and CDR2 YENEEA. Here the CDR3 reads CASSSDNYGYTF. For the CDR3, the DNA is TGTGCCAGCAGCTCTGACAACTATGGCTACACCTTC.

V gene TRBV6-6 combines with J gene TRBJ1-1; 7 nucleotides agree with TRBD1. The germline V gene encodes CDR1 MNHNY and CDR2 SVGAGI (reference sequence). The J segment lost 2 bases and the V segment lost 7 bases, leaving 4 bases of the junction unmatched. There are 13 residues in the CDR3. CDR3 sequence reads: CASNDRVNTEAFF. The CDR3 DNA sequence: TGTGCCAGCAATGACAGGGTAAACACTGAAGCTTTCTTT.

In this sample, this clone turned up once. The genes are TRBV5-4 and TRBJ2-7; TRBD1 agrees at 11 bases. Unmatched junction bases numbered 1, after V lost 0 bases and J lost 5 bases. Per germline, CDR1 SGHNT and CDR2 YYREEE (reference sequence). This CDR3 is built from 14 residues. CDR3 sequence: CASSLEGQGDEQYF. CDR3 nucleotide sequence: TGTGCCAGCAGCTTGGAGGGACAGGGGGACGAGCAGTACTTC.

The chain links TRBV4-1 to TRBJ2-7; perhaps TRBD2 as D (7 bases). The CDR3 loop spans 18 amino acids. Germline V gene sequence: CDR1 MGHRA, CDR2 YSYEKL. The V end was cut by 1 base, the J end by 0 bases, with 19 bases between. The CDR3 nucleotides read TGCGCCAGCAGCCAAGCTGGGCAGGGGAGGGCCAGCTCCTACGAGCAGTACTTC. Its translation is CASSQAGQGRASSYEQYF.

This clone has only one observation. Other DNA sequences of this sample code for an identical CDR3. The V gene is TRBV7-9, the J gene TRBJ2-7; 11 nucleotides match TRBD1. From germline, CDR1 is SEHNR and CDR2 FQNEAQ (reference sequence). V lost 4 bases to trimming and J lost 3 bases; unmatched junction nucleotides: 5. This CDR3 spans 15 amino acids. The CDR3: CASSSSGTGGYEQYF. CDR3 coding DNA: TGTGCCAGCAGCTCATCGGGGACAGGGGGCTACGAGCAGTACTTC.

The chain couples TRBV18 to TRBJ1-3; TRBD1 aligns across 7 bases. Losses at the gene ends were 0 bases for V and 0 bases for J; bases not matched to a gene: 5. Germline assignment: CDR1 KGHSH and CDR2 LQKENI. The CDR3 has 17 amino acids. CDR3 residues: CASSPPGGQLSGNTIYF. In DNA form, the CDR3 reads TGTGCCAGCTCACCACCTGGGGGACAGCTCTCTGGAAACACCATATATTTT.

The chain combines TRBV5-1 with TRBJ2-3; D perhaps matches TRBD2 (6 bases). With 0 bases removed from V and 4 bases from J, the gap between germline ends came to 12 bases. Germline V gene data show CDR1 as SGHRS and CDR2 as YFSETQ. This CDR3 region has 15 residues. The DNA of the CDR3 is TGCGCCAGCAGCTTGGCAGGCGGGGCCGCAGATACGCAGTATTTT. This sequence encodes CASSLAGGAADTQYF.

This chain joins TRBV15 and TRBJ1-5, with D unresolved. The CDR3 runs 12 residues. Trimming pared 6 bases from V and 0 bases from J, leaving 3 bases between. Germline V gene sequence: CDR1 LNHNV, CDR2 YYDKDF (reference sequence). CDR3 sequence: CATRVSNQPQHF. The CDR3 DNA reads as TGTGCCACCAGGGTTAGCAATCAGCCCCAGCATTTT. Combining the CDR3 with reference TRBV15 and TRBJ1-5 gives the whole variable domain DAMVIQNPRYQVTQFGKPVTLSCSQTLNHNVMYWYQQKSSQAPKLLFHYYDKDFNNEADTPDNFQSRRPNTSFCFLDIRSPGLGDTAMYLCATRVSNQPQHFGDGTRLSIL.

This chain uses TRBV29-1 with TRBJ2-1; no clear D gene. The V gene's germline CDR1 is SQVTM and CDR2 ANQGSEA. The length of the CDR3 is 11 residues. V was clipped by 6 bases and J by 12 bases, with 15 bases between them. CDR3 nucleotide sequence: TGCAGCGTCGGTTGGGTGTGGGGGCAGTTCTTC. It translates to CSVGWVWGQFF.